This is a list of T cell receptor beta chains from one sample in a study of a mutant IDH1 vaccine in newly diagnosed glioma. The antigens these receptors bind are not known. The assay was immunoSEQ multiplex PCR, and TCRdb's table has in-frame clones only and misses some. The table includes under 30,000 clones, 84% detected once. The starting material was PBMCs, obtained from a glioma patient whose treatment included an IDH1 peptide vaccine. All receptors come from a man aged 35 to 55 with glioma. Each CDR3 is given with its conserved first and last residue. D genes are given only for firm matches. Rows may omit the clone size; those that give it use once, few, many or a size class.

size	J	D	V	DNA	CDR3
.	TRBJ1-4	.	TRBV19	TGTGCCAGTAGTATCTTGGGCAGGACTAATGAAAAACTGTTTTTT	CASSILGRTNEKLFF
.	TRBJ2-7	TRBD2	TRBV6-4	TGTGCCAGCAGGCAGCGGGAGCACTCCTACGAGCAGTACTTC	CASRQREHSYEQYF
.	TRBJ1-4	.	TRBV13	TGTGCCAGCGCAGGGGACACTAATGAAAAACTGTTTTTT	CASAGDTNEKLFF
.	TRBJ2-1	.	TRBV9	TGTGCCAGCAGCGTAGCTCCTCGGGGGAATGAGCAGTTCTTC	CASSVAPRGNEQFF
.	TRBJ2-3	TRBD2	TRBV10-2	TGCGCCAGCAGTCGTGGATTCATTAGCGGGAGAACTACAGATACGCAGTATTTT	CASSRGFISGRTTDTQYF
.	TRBJ2-1	TRBD1	TRBV5-1	TGCGCCAGCAGCTCCACCGGGACAGGGGGGTACAATGAGCAGTTCTTC	CASSSTGTGGYNEQFF
.	TRBJ2-5	.	TRBV28	TGTGCCAGCAGTTTATCACAGGGGACCCAGTACTTC	CASSLSQGTQYF
.	TRBJ2-7	TRBD2	TRBV29-1	TGCAGCGCCCAGGGCGGGGGTTCCTACGAGCAGTACTTC	CSAQGGGSYEQYF
.	TRBJ2-7	TRBD1	TRBV27	TGTGCCAGCAGCCCGAGGGGGACAGGGTTGGCCTACGAGCAGTACTTC	CASSPRGTGLAYEQYF
few	TRBJ1-4	.	TRBV7-9	TGTGCCAGCAGCGATTCCTACAAGGGGAGCGAAAAACTGTTTTTT	CASSDSYKGSEKLFF
.	TRBJ1-5	.	TRBV4-1	TGCGCCAGCAGCCAGGCGAAACATAGCAATCAGCCCCAGCATTTT	CASSQAKHSNQPQHF
.	TRBJ2-1	TRBD2	TRBV7-2	TGTGCCAGCAGCTTAGAGGGGGGACTAGCGCGGTTCTTC	CASSLEGGLARFF